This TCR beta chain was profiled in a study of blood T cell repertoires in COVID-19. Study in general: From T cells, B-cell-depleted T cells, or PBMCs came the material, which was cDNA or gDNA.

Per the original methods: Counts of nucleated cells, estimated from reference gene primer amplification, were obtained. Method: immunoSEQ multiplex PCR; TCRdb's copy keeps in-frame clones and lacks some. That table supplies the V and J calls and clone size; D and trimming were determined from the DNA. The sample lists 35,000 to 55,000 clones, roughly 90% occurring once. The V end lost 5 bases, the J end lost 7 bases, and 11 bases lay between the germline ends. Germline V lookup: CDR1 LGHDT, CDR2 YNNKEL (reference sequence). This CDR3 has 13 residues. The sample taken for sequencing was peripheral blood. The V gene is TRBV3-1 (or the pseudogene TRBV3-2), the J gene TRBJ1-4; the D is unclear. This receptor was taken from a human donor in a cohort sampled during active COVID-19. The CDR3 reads CASSWSPGEKLFF. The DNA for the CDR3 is TGTGCCAGCAGCTGGAGCCCGGGTGAAAAACTGTTTTTT.